This T cell receptor beta chain was captured by sequencing in a study of graft-versus-host responses after intestinal transplantation. Study information: Anti-thymocyte globulin induction preceded two to four years of tacrolimus and steroid maintenance in all recipients.

Sequenced by immunoSEQ multiplex PCR; TCRdb stores in-frame clones only, minus some. The repertoire holds over 90,000 clones, with around 90% as singletons. In regard to this clone: Antigen: not known.

This CDR3 contains 15 residues. Trimming took 4 bases from V and 2 from J, leaving 11 bases between them. The germline CDR1 and CDR2 sequences are MRHNA and SNTAGT. The sample here was unstimulated CD8+ T cells sorted from spleen or lymph node cells, taken before intestinal transplant. The sequence derives from a human donor who received an intestinal transplant. The chain employs TRBV6-4 and TRBJ2-2; TRBD1 might be the D (6 bases). CDR3 nucleotides: TGTGCCAGCAGTGGCAGGGGTCCAAACACCGGGGAGCTGTTTTTT. Its translation is CASSGRGPNTGELFF.